A single sample gave rise to the 15 T cell receptor beta chains below, sequenced in a study of blood T cell repertoires in COVID-19. The assay was immunoSEQ multiplex PCR, and TCRdb's table has in-frame clones only and misses some. This table has 300,000 to 500,000 clones, approximately 87% appearing once. The sample taken for sequencing was PBMCs or T cells enriched from blood (not recorded which). The receptor source for this set is a woman aged 25 to 39 with acute COVID-19.

The chain couples TRBV7-3 to TRBJ2-3, with D possibly being TRBD2 (7 bases). The germline V and J ends were trimmed by 3 bases and 7 bases, with 17 bases remaining between them. Germline V lookup: CDR1 SGHTA, CDR2 FQGTGA. The CDR3 length is 15 residues. CDR3 amino acids: CASSFDGLGGNTQYF. CDR3 nucleotide sequence: TGTGCCAGCAGCTTCGACGGACTAGGGGGGAATACGCAGTATTTT.

As to this clone: At the DNA level, this CDR3 is encoded by other sequences in the same sample as well. This sequence joins TRBV19 and TRBJ2-7, with 9 bases aligning to TRBD1. V was clipped by 3 bases and J by 3 bases; unmatched bases: 0. Germline CDR1 is LNHDA and CDR2 is SQIVND (reference sequence). The CDR3 spans 13 residues. DNA of the CDR3: TGTGCCAGTAGTATGGGACAGGGCTACGAGCAGTACTTC. It is translated as CASSMGQGYEQYF.

The chain employs TRBV5-8 and TRBJ1-4; the match to TRBD1 covers 8 bases. Trimming removed 4 bases from V and 4 bases from J; junction bases left unmatched: 6. CDR1 and CDR2 from the germline V gene are SGHTS and YDEGEE. This CDR3 spans 15 amino acids. The CDR3: CASSPTGAYNEKLFF. CDR3 in DNA: TGTGCCAGCAGCCCGACAGGGGCCTATAATGAAAAACTGTTTTTT. Drawing the rest from reference TRBV5-8 and TRBJ1-4, the complete variable domain is EAGVTQSPTHLIKTRGQQATLRCSPISGHTSVYWYQQALGLGLQFLLWYDEGEERNRGNFPPRFSGRQFPNYSSELNVNALELEDSALYLCASSPTGAYNEKLFFGSGTQLSVL.

V gene TRBV6-5 combines with J gene TRBJ1-2; D is ambiguous. This CDR3 is built from 13 residues. CDR1 and CDR2 (germline): MNHEY, SVGAGI. Trimming shortened V by 5 bases and J by 5 bases, and 12 bases separated the two germline ends. The CDR3 region is CASSPSPLYGYTF. The CDR3 DNA follows: TGTGCCAGCAGTCCCTCTCCTCTTTATGGCTACACCTTC.

The chain links TRBV30 to TRBJ1-6; 8 positions agree with TRBD1. CDR3 length equals 12 residues. With V trimmed by 3 bases and J by 8 bases, 0 bases remained unmatched. The germline V gene has CDR1 GTSNPN and CDR2 SVGIG (reference sequence). The CDR3 protein is CAWRQGDSPLHF. In DNA, the CDR3 is TGTGCCTGGAGACAGGGGGATTCACCCCTCCACTTT. Complete variable domain (other parts from reference TRBV30 and TRBJ1-6): SQTIHQWPATLVQPVGSPLSLECTVEGTSNPNLYWYRQAAGRGLQLLFYSVGIGQISSEVPQNLSASRPQDRQFILSSKKLLLSDSGFYLCAWRQGDSPLHFGNGTRLTVT.

The count of this clone is one. The chain couples TRBV7-2 to TRBJ2-7, with TRBD2 matching over 11 bases. Germline loops: CDR1 SGHTA, CDR2 FQGNSA. The V gene end was trimmed by 5 bases and the J gene end by 0 bases; junction bases not matched to a gene: 9. The CDR3 contains 17 residues. The CDR3 loop reads CASSPTRLAGSSYEQYF. The CDR3 DNA follows: TGTGCCAGCAGCCCAACCCGACTAGCGGGGAGCTCCTACGAGCAGTACTTC.

This CDR3 reads CAISEFRQGEKNEQYF. The DNA for the CDR3 is TGTGCCATCAGTGAGTTCAGACAGGGAGAAAAAAACGAGCAGTACTTC. The rearrangement uses TRBV10-3 and TRBJ2-7; 7 positions agree with TRBD1. With V trimmed by 1 base and J by 5 bases, 11 bases remained unmatched. This CDR3 has 16 residues. The germline V gene has CDR1 ENHRY and CDR2 SYGVKD.

This sequence joins TRBV24-1 and TRBJ2-5; 7 nucleotides align to TRBD2. V lost 9 bases to trimming and J lost 5 bases; unmatched junction nucleotides: 5. CDR3 length: 12 residues. Germline-derived CDR1 and CDR2 are KGHDR and SFDVKD. The CDR3 DNA sequence: TGTGCCACCTCGGGGGGTACGGAGACCCAGTACTTC. It codes for CATSGGTETQYF.

The rearrangement links TRBV24-1 to TRBJ1-5; D call uncertain. The ends were cut back, 0 bases at V and 11 bases at J, with 10 bases in the middle. Germline V lookup: CDR1 KGHDR, CDR2 SFDVKD. This CDR3 region has 13 residues. In DNA form, the CDR3 reads TGTGCCACCAGTGATTTGAGAGGGTCAGCCCAGCATTTT. Residues: CATSDLRGSAQHF.

This chain links TRBV14 with TRBJ2-7; 7 bases match TRBD1. V shed 3 bases, J shed 2 bases, and the junction held 4 bases outside the gene matches. The CDR3 covers 14 residues. CDR1 and CDR2 (germline): SGHDN, FVKESK. CDR3 sequence reads: CASSQYRGPYEQYF. The CDR3 bases are TGTGCCAGCAGCCAGTATAGGGGGCCCTACGAGCAGTACTTC.

The rearrangement uses TRBV3-1 (or the pseudogene TRBV3-2) and TRBJ1-1; a possible D gene is TRBD1 (5 bases). CDR1 is LGHDT, CDR2 YNNKEL, per germline (reference sequence). Trimming removed 10 bases at V and 6 bases at J, with 9 bases between. The length of the CDR3 is 10 residues. Written as DNA, the CDR3 is TGTGCCACCGGGGGGGCTGAAGCTTTCTTT. Its translation: CATGGAEAFF.

This chain joins TRBV18 and TRBJ1-3; D possibly corresponds to TRBD1 (6 bases). V was trimmed by 2 bases and J by 1 base, leaving 12 bases between them. Germline CDR1 KGHSH, CDR2 LQKENI. The CDR3 extends over 16 amino acids. The CDR3 bases are TGTGCCAGCTCACCAGGATTGACAGGATCTGGAAACACCATATATTTT. As protein: CASSPGLTGSGNTIYF. Supplemented by reference TRBV18 and TRBJ1-3, the full variable domain reads NAGVMQNPRHLVRRRGQEARLRCSPMKGHSHVYWYRQLPEEGLKFMVYLQKENIIDESGMPKERFSAEFPKEGPSILRIQQVVRGDSAAYFCASSPGLTGSGNTIYFGEGSWLTVV.

This chain links TRBV5-1 with TRBJ1-1, with 9 bases fitting TRBD1. With 4 bases clipped from V and 3 bases from J, the junction kept 4 bases outside the gene matches. Germline CDR1 and CDR2: SGHRS and YFSETQ. The CDR3 totals 14 residues. The CDR3 reads CASSLRTGDTEAFF. CDR3 DNA: TGCGCCAGCAGCCTCCGGACAGGGGACACTGAAGCTTTCTTT. Drawing the rest from reference TRBV5-1 and TRBJ1-1, the complete variable domain is KAGVTQTPRYLIKTRGQQVTLSCSPISGHRSVSWYQQTPGQGLQFLFEYFSETQRNKGNFPGRFSGRQFSNSRSEMNVSTLELGDSALYLCASSLRTGDTEAFFGQGTRLTVV.

The chain has TRBV18 and TRBJ1-2; D is undetermined. This CDR3 spans 13 amino acids. Germline V gives CDR1 KGHSH, CDR2 LQKENI. The V end was cut by 3 bases, the J end by 6 bases, with 11 bases between. The CDR3 sequence is CASSPSGEDGYTF. The DNA of the CDR3 is TGTGCCAGCTCACCTTCCGGAGAGGATGGCTACACCTTC.

The V call is TRBV7-2, the J call TRBJ2-1; D unclear. Germline loops: CDR1 SGHTA, CDR2 FQGNSA. CDR3 length: 11 amino acids. Between the trimmed V and J ends, which lost 3 bases and 8 bases, there was a span of 5 bases. CDR3 residues: CASSFSDEQFF. CDR3 DNA sequence: TGTGCCAGCAGCTTTAGTGATGAGCAGTTCTTC. The variable domain in full, with the rest retrieved from reference TRBV7-2 and TRBJ2-1, is GAGVSQSPSNKVTEKGKDVELRCDPISGHTALYWYRQSLGQGLEFLIYFQGNSAPDKSGLPSDRFSAERTGGSVSTLTIQRTQQEDSAVYLCASSFSDEQFFGPGTRLTVL.